The 16 T cell receptor beta chains presented below share a single source sample, sequenced in a study of shared clonotypes between healthy human individuals. Here immunoSEQ multiplex PCR was the method, and the copy in TCRdb shows in-frame clones only, minus some. Of millions of clones in the sample, just over 90% were seen once. Source material: naive CD4+ T cells sorted from blood. Noted subset: CD45RA+ positively selected. The origin of the receptors is a young man in good health.

The V gene is TRBV7-3, the J gene TRBJ2-2; D tentatively reads TRBD1 or TRBD2 (5 bases each). The CDR3 has 14 residues. Trimming left V 4 bases short and J 4 bases short, with 10 bases between. Per the germline V gene, CDR1 is SGHTA and CDR2 is FQGTGA. CDR3 protein: CASSSSGTTGELFF. CDR3 bases: TGTGCCAGCAGCTCCTCCGGGACCACCGGGGAGCTGTTTTTT.

This clone has a handful of counts. The V and J genes are TRBV6-1 and TRBJ1-4; a possible D gene is TRBD1 (5 bases). Trimming removed 7 bases from V and 3 bases from J, with 12 bases in between. Germline CDR1 and CDR2: MNHNS and SASEGT. This CDR3 is built from 14 residues. The CDR3 sequence: CASKVGGPNEKLFF. The CDR3 bases are TGTGCCAGCAAGGTTGGGGGTCCTAATGAAAAACTGTTTTTT.

This clone was picked up a small number of times. Other DNA sequences in this sample translate to the same CDR3. The chain joins TRBV6-5 to TRBJ1-6; 9 bases are shared with TRBD1. J gave up 7 bases and V 6 bases, and 4 bases lay outside the gene matches. The CDR3 is made up of 14 amino acids. The germline V gene has CDR1 MNHEY and CDR2 SVGAGI. CDR3 residues: CASSPTGGNSPLHF. In DNA form, the CDR3 reads TGTGCCAGCAGCCCAACAGGGGGCAATTCACCCCTCCACTTT.

The rearrangement links TRBV9 to TRBJ2-1, with D tentatively TRBD1 or TRBD2 (6 bases each). CDR3 length: 16 amino acids. Germline lookup yields CDR1 SGDLS and CDR2 YYNGEE. V lost 1 base and J 8 bases, leaving 19 bases between the germline ends. Here the CDR3 DNA reads TGTGCCAGCAGCGTACTGGGGGGCGGGGTATTCCATGAGCAGTTCTTC. It encodes CASSVLGGGVFHEQFF.

The chain couples TRBV10-1 to TRBJ1-4; D unclear. The CDR3 runs 15 residues. The V gene's germline CDR1 is WNHNN and CDR2 SYGVQD (reference sequence). Deletions cut 4 bases from V and 7 bases from J, with 16 bases between. CDR3: CASSVRKFWVEKLFF. DNA of the CDR3: TGCGCCAGCAGTGTTAGGAAGTTTTGGGTTGAAAAACTGTTTTTT.

The V gene is TRBV4-2, the J gene TRBJ2-7; TRBD2 matches at 8 bases. The length of the CDR3 is 18 residues. Looked up from germline, CDR1 is LGHNA and CDR2 is YNFKEQ. Trimming removed 1 base from V and 7 bases from J; junction bases left unmatched: 18. The CDR3 nucleotides read TGTGCCAGCAGCCAAGTCCTGGGGGTGTCCAGCGGGGGTGGTGAGCAGTACTTC. It specifies CASSQVLGVSSGGGEQYF.

CDR3 protein: CASRQNRGLPDTQYF. In DNA form, the CDR3 reads TGTGCCAGCAGACAAAACAGGGGGCTACCAGATACGCAGTATTTT. The chain employs TRBV2 and TRBJ2-3; 9 bases are shared with TRBD1. The CDR3 has 15 amino acids. Trimming took 6 bases from V and 4 from J; bases not matched to a gene: 8. Germline V gene sequence: CDR1 SNHLY, CDR2 FYNNEI.

This chain links TRBV5-4 with TRBJ2-5; TRBD2 matches 15 bases. This CDR3 contains 16 residues. The germline V gene has CDR1 SGHNT and CDR2 YYREEE (reference sequence). V lost 4 bases and J lost 5; bases outside the gene matches: 6. In nucleotides, the CDR3 is TGTGCCAGCAGCGGGACTAGCGGGGGGTGGCGGGAGACCCAGTACTTC. This sequence encodes CASSGTSGGWRETQYF.

V usage is TRBV19 and J usage is TRBJ2-4; the D gene could be TRBD1 or TRBD2 (5 bases each). In germline, CDR1 is LNHDA, CDR2 SQIVND (reference sequence). V lost 3 bases and J 15 bases, leaving 15 bases between the germline ends. The CDR3 loop spans 12 amino acids. The CDR3 coding sequence is TGTGCCAGTAGTATTTCCCAAGGGACCTTGTACTTC. This sequence encodes CASSISQGTLYF.

This chain links TRBV5-1 with TRBJ2-7; D is possibly TRBD1 (6 bases). The CDR3 has 14 amino acids. The germline V gene encodes CDR1 SGHRS and CDR2 YFSETQ. Trimming stripped 4 bases from V and 3 bases from J, with 14 bases between. CDR3 sequence (DNA): TGCGCCAGCAGCATGACAGGACCCTACTACGAGCAGTACTTC. Translation gives CASSMTGPYYEQYF.

The gene calls are TRBV5-8 and TRBJ1-6; no firm D call. Trimming stripped 0 bases from V and 7 bases from J, with 8 bases between. The CDR3 length is 14 residues. Germline CDR1 is SGHTS and CDR2 is YDEGEE. For the CDR3, the DNA is TGTGCCAGCAGCTTGGCTCAGGTGAATTCACCCCTCCACTTT. Translated, it gives CASSLAQVNSPLHF.

The chain employs TRBV18 and TRBJ2-2; unclear D gene. The CDR3 length is 16 residues. Per the germline V gene, CDR1 is KGHSH and CDR2 is LQKENI. V lost 5 bases, J lost 2 bases, and 15 bases lay in between. The CDR3 here is CASSVQQQINTGELFF. CDR3 DNA sequence: TGTGCCAGCTCAGTTCAACAACAGATAAACACCGGGGAGCTGTTTTTT.

This CDR3 is CASSEDRDPGRPNYGYTF. CDR3 DNA: TGTGCCAGCAGCGAAGATAGAGACCCGGGACGCCCTAACTATGGCTACACCTTC. This sequence joins TRBV9 and TRBJ1-2, with D perhaps TRBD1 (5 bases). The germline V and J ends were trimmed by 3 bases and 0 bases, with 21 bases remaining between them. This CDR3 has 18 amino acids. Germline CDR1 SGDLS, CDR2 YYNGEE.

The V call is TRBV25-1, the J call TRBJ2-7, with TRBD2 matching over 8 bases. V gave up 6 bases and J gave up 2 bases; unmatched junction bases: 9. Per the germline V gene, CDR1 is MGHDK and CDR2 is SYGVNS. The CDR3 loop spans 15 amino acids. The CDR3 reads CASSDTSGPPYEQYF. CDR3 coding DNA: TGTGCCAGCAGCGACACTAGCGGCCCACCCTACGAGCAGTACTTC.

This clone was seen only a few times. The rearrangement uses TRBV7-9 and TRBJ1-2; 7 bases agree with TRBD1. CDR1 and CDR2 (germline): SEHNR, FQNEAQ (reference sequence). The J segment lost 5 bases and the V segment lost 3 bases, leaving 9 bases of the junction unmatched. The CDR3 consists of 15 residues. The CDR3 here is CASSFQPGQLYGYTF. Written as DNA, the CDR3 is TGTGCCAGCAGCTTCCAGCCGGGACAGCTTTATGGCTACACCTTC.

This clone was seen just once. V and J are TRBV2 and TRBJ2-2, with 8 bases lining up with TRBD1. Germline-derived CDR1 and CDR2 are SNHLY and FYNNEI. V shed 4 bases and J 3 bases; nucleotides not matched to a gene: 10. The CDR3 covers 17 residues. The CDR3 loop is CASSARTGGPDTGELFF. In DNA form, the CDR3 reads TGTGCCAGCAGTGCCAGAACAGGGGGTCCGGACACCGGGGAGCTGTTTTTT.